This TCR beta chain stems from a study of molecular identifiers for immune sequencing clone quantification. Via MiXCR, TCRdb re-called the PCR reads, giving one row per CDR3 protein. The data show 100,000 or so distinct CDR3 sequences, around 30% seen once. The CDR3 runs to 15 residues. Trimming left V 0 bases short and J 3 bases short, with 12 bases between. The germline gives CDR1 SGDLS, CDR2 YYNGEE. Using a CD8+CD4-CCR7+CD45RA+ phenotype, naive CD8 T cells were sorted. This clonotype was seen many times. The genes are TRBV9 and TRBJ1-2; D is unclear. Sequencing was carried out using naive CD8+ T cells from blood, with Jurkat cell RNA spiked in. The subset was: FACS-sorted CD8+CD4-CCR7+CD45RA+ naive T cells. This TCR was recovered from a human donor in good health. Some libraries in this study had Jurkat cell RNA spiked in. The CDR3 nucleotides are TGTGCCAGCAGCGTAGCTACTGGGCCTGACTATGGCTACACCTTC. It translates to CASSVATGPDYGYTF.